The clone carrying this TCR beta chain was seen a handful of times. Its antigen is as yet unknown. Template switching added a universal primer site; cDNA carried unique molecular identifiers. TCRdb re-analysed the 5' RACE reads in MiXCR, keeping a single row per CDR3 protein. The repertoire holds roughly 240,000 distinct CDR3 sequences, with approximately 7% as singletons. V gave up 6 bases and J gave up 8 bases, with 8 bases separating them. Germline V gene data show CDR1 as MNHEY and CDR2 as SVGAGI. The CDR3 has 11 residues. The data originate from a study of identical twins. General study findings and limits: The analysis was cross-sectional rather than longitudinal within donors. One should note that invariant MAIT and iNKT cells could partly confound zero-insertion analyses.

All of the donors were Caucasians in good health. These data also formed part of another study, on yellow fever vaccine responses in identical twins.

This clonotype originated in a woman younger than 35 in good health. This chain uses TRBV6-5 with TRBJ2-1, with D uncertain. Sequenced: memory (CD45RO+) T cells sorted from blood. The CDR3 is CASRELDEQFF. The CDR3 bases are TGTGCCAGCAGGGAACTCGATGAGCAGTTCTTC.